Listed here are 21 T cell receptor beta chains from one sample, sequenced in a study of somatic mutations in cytotoxic T cells in rheumatoid arthritis. Assay used: immunoSEQ multiplex PCR; TCRdb lists only in-frame clones, some missing. The sample records about 18,000 clones, roughly 77% being singletons. The source material was CD8+ T cells sorted from blood. Receptor source: an adult with rheumatoid arthritis.

The gene calls are TRBV7-6 and TRBJ2-2, with D possibly matching TRBD2 (7 bases). V was shortened by 5 bases and J by 4 bases, with 14 bases between the two germline ends. The CDR3 consists of 15 residues. From germline, CDR1 is SGHVS and CDR2 FNYEAQ. CDR3 sequence reads: CASSATGGRTGELFF. CDR3 in DNA: TGTGCCAGCAGCGCGACCGGGGGGCGCACCGGGGAGCTGTTTTTT. Using reference TRBV7-6 and TRBJ2-2 for the parts outside the CDR3, the full variable domain is GAGVSQSPRYKVTKRGQDVALRCDPISGHVSLYWYRQALGQGPEFLTYFNYEAQQDKSGLPNDRFSAERPEGSISTLTIQRTEQRDSAMYRCASSATGGRTGELFFGEGSRLTVL.

This clone was seen more than once but under ten times. The chain is built from TRBV2 and TRBJ2-2; D ambiguous. The V and J ends lost 6 bases and 0 bases respectively, with 14 bases between them. Germline lookup yields CDR1 SNHLY and CDR2 FYNNEI. This CDR3 spans 16 amino acids. The chain's CDR3 is CASRVISGPNTGELFF. CDR3 sequence (DNA): TGTGCCAGCAGAGTGATTAGTGGACCGAACACCGGGGAGCTGTTTTTT. The variable domain in full, completed from reference TRBV2 and TRBJ2-2, reads EPEVTQTPSHQVTQMGQEVILRCVPISNHLYFYWYRQILGQKVEFLVSFYNNEISEKSEIFDDQFSVERPDGSNFTLKIRSTKLEDSAMYFCASRVISGPNTGELFFGEGSRLTVL.

V gene TRBV27 combines with J gene TRBJ2-7; a weak D match, TRBD1 (5 bases). Deletions cut 5 bases from V and 5 bases from J, with 16 bases between. This CDR3 is built from 14 residues. Germline values: CDR1 MNHEY, CDR2 SMNVEV (reference sequence). This CDR3 reads CASSPQGRFNEQYF. CDR3 nucleotides: TGTGCCAGCAGTCCCCAGGGTAGGTTTAACGAGCAGTACTTC.

This clone has only one observation. The J gene is TRBJ2-5, the V gene TRBV6-6; 13 bases are shared with TRBD2. Germline V gene data show CDR1 as MNHNY and CDR2 as SVGAGI (reference sequence). V gave up 7 bases and J gave up 4 bases; unmatched junction bases: 3. This CDR3 spans 14 amino acids. The CDR3 bases are TGTGCCAGCACTGGGACTAGCGGGGTAGAGACCCAGTACTTC. Amino acid sequence: CASTGTSGVETQYF.

The chain combines TRBV11-2 with TRBJ1-4, with 9 bases matching TRBD1. CDR1 SGHAT and CDR2 FQNNGV come from the germline V gene. The V and J ends lost 5 bases and 7 bases, in that order; junction bases with no gene match: 14. The CDR3 is 17 residues long. CDR3: CASSPGQGMMGGEKLFF. The CDR3 DNA reads TGTGCCAGCAGCCCTGGACAGGGGATGATGGGCGGTGAAAAACTGTTTTTT.

This rearrangement joins TRBV4-3 to TRBJ2-3; D is possibly TRBD2 (6 bases). V was pared by 2 bases and J by 4 bases, with 13 bases between. The CDR3 sequence is 15 residues long. CDR1 is LGHNA, CDR2 YSLEER, per germline. The CDR3 region has the DNA TGCGCCAGCAGCCAATCTAACCTAGCGCCAGATACGCAGTATTTT. It specifies CASSQSNLAPDTQYF.

The chain recombines TRBV4-1 with TRBJ2-4; 7 bases agree with TRBD2. The CDR3 is made up of 19 amino acids. Germline loops: CDR1 MGHRA, CDR2 YSYEKL. The V segment lost 1 base and the J segment 0 bases; nucleotides outside the gene matches: 12. The CDR3 loop is CASSQASPLAELAKNIQYF. The CDR3 region has the DNA TGCGCCAGCAGCCAAGCCTCTCCGCTAGCGGAGCTAGCCAAAAACATTCAGTACTTC.

The chain joins TRBV4-3 to TRBJ2-1; weak D call: TRBD2 (6 bases). The germline gives CDR1 LGHNA, CDR2 YSLEER. V dropped 0 bases and J dropped 0 bases, with 15 bases sitting between them. The CDR3 totals 18 residues. The CDR3 here is CASSQEGGSVSSYNEQFF. CDR3 DNA sequence: TGCGCCAGCAGCCAAGAGGGGGGTAGCGTGAGCTCCTACAATGAGCAGTTCTTC.

In its sample, this clone was seen a few times. The chain employs TRBV7-8 and TRBJ1-1, with D perhaps matching TRBD1 (5 bases). This CDR3 spans 15 amino acids. Trimming took 8 bases from V and 0 from J, leaving 16 bases between them. CDR1 and CDR2 (germline): SGHVS, FQNEAQ. The CDR3 DNA sequence: TGTGCCAGCCTTACAGGAGCATCGATGAACACTGAAGCTTTCTTT. Translating it yields CASLTGASMNTEAFF.

The rearrangement links TRBV7-3 to TRBJ2-3, with a possible D match to TRBD1 (6 bases). The ends were cut back, 2 bases at V and 2 bases at J, with 11 bases in the middle. Per germline, CDR1 SGHTA and CDR2 FQGTGA. CDR3 length: 15 residues. CDR3 sequence: CASSLQAGVTDTQYF. The CDR3 DNA sequence: TGTGCCAGCAGCTTACAGGCAGGGGTCACAGATACGCAGTATTTT. Looking up the rest from reference TRBV7-3 and TRBJ2-3 gives the full variable domain: GAGVSQTPSNKVTEKGKYVELRCDPISGHTALYWYRQSLGQGPEFLIYFQGTGAADDSGLPNDRFFAVRPEGSVSTLKIQRTERGDSAVYLCASSLQAGVTDTQYFGPGTRLTVL.

The J gene is TRBJ2-7, the V gene TRBV16, with 10 bases matching TRBD2. The CDR3 runs to 15 residues. The J segment lost 5 bases and the V segment lost 7 bases, leaving 11 bases of the junction unmatched. The V gene's germline CDR1 is KGHSY and CDR2 FQNENV. CDR3 in DNA: TGTGCCAGCACTCATCCTCTAGCGGGGGTCCACGAGCAGTACTTC. This translates into CASTHPLAGVHEQYF.

This CDR3 reads CASSYQILARTYEQYF. As DNA, the CDR3 is TGTGCCAGCAGTTACCAAATACTAGCGCGTACCTACGAGCAGTACTTC. The V call is TRBV6-6, the J call TRBJ2-7; TRBD2 matches 7 bases. The V segment lost 2 bases and the J segment 2 bases; nucleotides outside the gene matches: 9. Germline V gene data show CDR1 as MNHNY and CDR2 as SVGAGI (reference sequence). The CDR3 loop spans 16 amino acids.

The V and J genes are TRBV19 and TRBJ2-6; D is unresolved. V was cut by 5 bases and J by 6 bases, with 8 bases left in between. The CDR3 covers 13 residues. Germline lookup yields CDR1 LNHDA and CDR2 SQIVND (reference sequence). This chain's CDR3 is CASSLGLANVLTF. CDR3 DNA sequence: TGTGCCAGTAGTCTTGGGTTGGCCAACGTCCTGACTTTC.

This sequence joins TRBV27 and TRBJ2-6; TRBD1 agrees at 8 bases. Germline V gene data show CDR1 as MNHEY and CDR2 as SMNVEV (reference sequence). Trimming removed 6 bases from V and 2 bases from J; junction bases left unmatched: 6. The CDR3 extends over 16 amino acids. In DNA, the CDR3 is TGTGCCAGCAGGTCCGCAGGGGGCCCTGGGGCCAACGTCCTGACTTTC. This sequence encodes CASRSAGGPGANVLTF. The full variable domain, in which reference TRBV27 and TRBJ2-6 provide the parts outside the CDR3, is EAQVTQNPRYLITVTGKKLTVTCSQNMNHEYMSWYRQDPGLGLRQIYYSMNVEVTDKGDVPEGYKVSRKEKRNFPLILESPSPNQTSLYFCASRSAGGPGANVLTFGAGSRLTVL.

This clone was picked up one time. V gene TRBV27 combines with J gene TRBJ1-5; D not resolved. Per the germline V gene, CDR1 is MNHEY and CDR2 is SMNVEV (reference sequence). CDR3 length equals 15 residues. V was pared by 2 bases and J by 0 bases, with 8 bases between. The CDR3 reads CASSLAGYSNQPQHF. The CDR3 DNA follows: TGTGCCAGCAGTTTAGCAGGATATAGCAATCAGCCCCAGCATTTT.

CDR3 sequence (DNA): TGTGCCAGTAGTATCCGGGACAGGGAAATAGATACGCAGTATTTT. Translation: CASSIRDREIDTQYF. The chain has TRBV19 and TRBJ2-3; 9 nucleotides agree with TRBD1. The V segment lost 3 bases and the J segment 5 bases; nucleotides outside the gene matches: 6. The V gene's germline CDR1 is LNHDA and CDR2 SQIVND (reference sequence). This CDR3 region has 15 residues.

The chain uses TRBV7-9 and TRBJ1-1; D might be TRBD1 (6 bases). The CDR3 contains 13 residues. Trimming cost V 7 bases and J 2 bases, with 11 bases left between them. Per germline, CDR1 SEHNR and CDR2 FQNEAQ (reference sequence). CDR3 region: CASIPGVNTEAFF. The CDR3 coding sequence is TGTGCCAGCATTCCAGGGGTAAACACTGAAGCTTTCTTT. The full variable domain, completed using reference TRBV7-9 and TRBJ1-1, is DTGVSQNPRHKITKRGQNVTFRCDPISEHNRLYWYRQTLGQGPEFLTYFQNEAQLEKSRLLSDRFSAERPKGSFSTLEIQRTEQGDSAMYLCASIPGVNTEAFFGQGTRLTVV.

This chain connects TRBV4-3 to TRBJ2-5; D possibly matches TRBD1 or TRBD2 (5 bases each). The germline V and J ends were trimmed by 0 bases and 4 bases, with 18 bases remaining between them. The germline V gene has CDR1 LGHNA and CDR2 YSLEER. The CDR3 is 17 residues long. The CDR3 DNA reads as TGCGCCAGCAGCCAAGATCCCCCGGGGCCGGTTGGAGAGACCCAGTACTTC. The encoded protein is CASSQDPPGPVGETQYF.

The sample holds a few counts of this clone. The chain links TRBV2 to TRBJ2-5, with 7 bases aligning to TRBD1. After removal of 7 bases from V and 5 bases from J, the junction contained 10 bases not matched to a gene. CDR1 is SNHLY and CDR2 is FYNNEI in the germline V gene. The CDR3 length is 14 residues. The CDR3 DNA follows: TGTGCCAGCAAGGAGACAGGGAGTTATGAGACCCAGTACTTC. This translates into CASKETGSYETQYF.

This chain joins TRBV13 and TRBJ1-1; unclear D gene. There are 12 residues in the CDR3. Germline V gene lookup returns CDR1 PRHDT and CDR2 FYEKMQ (reference sequence). The ends were cut back, 6 bases at V and 1 base at J, with 6 bases in the middle. Here the CDR3 reads CASSKGNTEAFF. CDR3 DNA: TGTGCCAGCAGTAAGGGGAACACTGAAGCTTTCTTT. Drawing the rest from reference TRBV13 and TRBJ1-1, the complete variable domain is AAGVIQSPRHLIKEKRETATLKCYPIPRHDTVYWYQQGPGQDPQFLISFYEKMQSDKGSIPDRFSAQQFSDYHSELNMSSLELGDSALYFCASSKGNTEAFFGQGTRLTVV.

The rearrangement links TRBV4-1 to TRBJ1-1; no clear D. In germline, CDR1 is MGHRA, CDR2 YSYEKL. The CDR3 sequence is 15 residues long. V was shortened by 1 base and J by 5 bases, with 14 bases between the two germline ends. For the CDR3, the DNA is TGCGCCAGCAGCCAAGGAGGGAACGTGATGACTGAAGCTTTCTTT. Amino acids: CASSQGGNVMTEAFF.